A single sample is the source of the 20 T cell receptor beta chains below, sequenced in a study of T cells in Graves' hyperthyroidism and ophthalmopathy. It was RNA transcripts that yielded the amplified TCR beta CDR3 regions. HTBI primers were used for first-round RT-PCR of the TCR CDR3. Via MiXCR, TCRdb re-called the multiplex PCR reads, giving one row per CDR3 protein. The sample holds 96,000 or so distinct CDR3 sequences; over 50% are singletons and the top ten take around 30%. The sample consisted of blood. These receptors all come from a woman aged 40 to 50 with Graves' hyperthyroidism.

This clonotype was detected a few times. This chain joins TRBV7-3 and TRBJ2-3, with 9 bases lining up with TRBD2. Trimming at V came to 0 bases and at J to 3 bases, leaving 10 bases not matched to a gene. Germline CDR1 reads SGHTA; CDR2 reads FQGTGA. The CDR3 is 18 amino acids. CDR3 sequence: CASSLTWAGGPLTDTQYF. CDR3 coding DNA: TGTGCCAGCAGCTTAACGTGGGCGGGAGGGCCTTTGACAGATACGCAGTATTTT.

This clonotype was recorded many times. This sequence joins TRBV20-1 and TRBJ2-7, with 7 bases fitting TRBD1. The CDR3 is 14 residues long. J gave up 2 bases and V 6 bases, and 10 bases lay outside the gene matches. The germline CDR1 and CDR2 sequences are DFQATT and SNEGSKA (reference sequence). The CDR3 loop reads CSAPRGQRPYEQYF. The CDR3 DNA is TGCAGTGCCCCTAGGGGACAGCGTCCCTACGAGCAGTACTTC.

V is TRBV27 and J is TRBJ1-2; 10 positions agree with TRBD1. The V and J ends lost 6 bases and 2 bases, in that order; junction bases with no gene match: 9. The CDR3 covers 16 residues. Germline V CDR1 and CDR2: MNHEY, SMNVEV (reference sequence). This chain's CDR3 is CASRPRTGGVNYGYTF. The DNA for the CDR3 is TGTGCCAGCAGACCTAGGACAGGGGGAGTAAACTATGGCTACACCTTC.

Comment on this clonotype: A read error may account for a junction end that differs from germline. This rearrangement joins TRBV5-1 to TRBJ2-7, with a possible D match to TRBD1 (6 bases). The CDR3 has 14 amino acids. Germline V gives CDR1 SGHRS, CDR2 YFSETQ. CDR3 in amino acids: CASSFTGFEDEQYF. The DNA for the CDR3 is TGTGCCAGCAGCTTCACAGGGTTCGAGGACGAGCAGTACTTC. Looking up the rest from reference TRBV5-1 and TRBJ2-7 gives the full variable domain: KAGVTQTPRYLIKTRGQQVTLSCSPISGHRSVSWYQQTPGQGLQFLFEYFSETQRNKGNFPGRFSGRQFSNSRSEMNVSTLELGDSALYLCASSFTGFEDEQYFGPGTRLTVT.

The rearrangement links TRBV29-1 to TRBJ2-2; D gene unclear. The germline CDR1 and CDR2 sequences are SQVTM and ANQGSEA. This CDR3 has 14 residues. Trimming shortened V by 6 bases and J by 3 bases, and 14 bases separated the two germline ends. The CDR3 sequence: CSVTEWLDTGELFF. CDR3 nucleotides: TGCAGCGTCACAGAGTGGTTGGACACCGGGGAGCTGTTTTTT.

In regard to this clonotype: The germline gene is not matched at one end of the junction; a read error may be the cause. This rearrangement joins TRBV29-1 to TRBJ2-5; D gene ambiguous. The CDR3 runs to 11 residues. The germline gives CDR1 SQVTM, CDR2 ANQGSEA. CDR3 sequence reads: CNVGKQETQYF. The CDR3 nucleotides are TGCAACGTTGGAAAACAAGAGACCCAGTACTTT.

This clonotype was seen just once. The chain has TRBV15 and TRBJ1-2; D is perhaps TRBD1 (6 bases). V was trimmed by 3 bases and J by 4 bases, leaving 15 bases between them. The CDR3 has 15 amino acids. CDR1 is LNHNV, CDR2 YYDKDF, per germline (reference sequence). The CDR3 spells CATSSLYRDTYGYTF. CDR3 coding DNA: TGTGCCACCAGCAGCTTGTACCGGGACACCTATGGCTACACCTTC.

J is TRBJ1-2 and V is TRBV29-1; the D gene is possibly TRBD1 (5 bases). CDR1 SQVTM and CDR2 ANQGSEA come from the germline V gene. V lost 5 bases, J lost 14 bases, and 18 bases lay in between. The CDR3 contains 11 residues. CDR3 DNA sequence: TGCAGCGTTCCGGGCGTGTCAGGGCTTACCTTC. Translation: CSVPGVSGLTF.

The V gene is TRBV7-3, the J gene TRBJ2-7; 8 bases are a match to TRBD1. CDR1 and CDR2 from the germline V gene are SGHTA and FQGTGA. The CDR3 has 15 amino acids. V lost 5 bases to trimming and J lost 4 bases; unmatched junction nucleotides: 10. The CDR3: CASSPTGTGQYEQYF. The DNA of the CDR3 is TGTGCCAGCAGCCCTACCGGGACAGGACAATACGAGCAGTACTTC.

This clonotype was recorded at least ten times. The CDR3 loop reads CASSLDWTVGGQPQHF. The CDR3 DNA follows: TGTGCCAGCAGTTTAGATTGGACGGTAGGAGGTCAGCCCCAGCATTTT. V is TRBV27 and J is TRBJ1-5; no clear D gene. The CDR3 loop spans 16 amino acids. V was trimmed by 2 bases and J by 6 bases, leaving 17 bases between them. CDR1 is MNHEY and CDR2 is SMNVEV in the germline V gene (reference sequence).

This rearrangement joins TRBV9 to TRBJ1-1, with no clear D. The V gene's germline CDR1 is SGDLS and CDR2 YYNGEE. The length of the CDR3 is 17 residues. Between the trimmed V and J ends, which lost 0 bases and 0 bases, there was a span of 15 bases. CDR3 amino acids: CASSVGAAAPMNTEAFF. The CDR3 coding sequence is TGTGCCAGCAGCGTAGGGGCGGCCGCCCCAATGAACACTGAAGCTTTCTTT.

The rearrangement links TRBV2 to TRBJ2-2, with 10 bases matching TRBD2. The V gene's germline CDR1 is SNHLY and CDR2 FYNNEI. J was trimmed by 2 bases and V by 11 bases; bases with no gene match: 5. This CDR3 has 14 residues. The CDR3 protein is CASLAGHNTGELFF. CDR3 DNA: TGTGCCTCACTAGCGGGACACAACACCGGGGAGCTGTTTTTT.

This clonotype came up many times. The junction does not match germline at one end; this may be a read error. The chain uses TRBV20-1 and TRBJ1-2; 9 bases are shared with TRBD1. The CDR3 is made up of 11 amino acids. Germline V gene data show CDR1 as DFQATT and CDR2 as SNEGSKA (reference sequence). The CDR3 region has the DNA TGCAGTTCTAGGGACAGGGCTGGCTACACCTTC. Residues: CSSRDRAGYTF.

This chain uses TRBV10-3 with TRBJ2-5; TRBD1 matches at 8 bases. The trim removed 9 bases at V and 5 bases at J, leaving 8 bases unmatched. In germline, CDR1 is ENHRY, CDR2 SYGVKD. The length of the CDR3 is 13 residues. The CDR3 here is CAIQTGGRETQYF. The CDR3 DNA reads as TGTGCCATTCAAACAGGGGGTAGGGAGACCCAGTACTTC.

In this sample, this clonotype turned up many times. This chain links TRBV5-6 with TRBJ2-5; 7 positions match TRBD1. The J segment lost 5 bases and the V segment lost 0 bases, leaving 7 bases of the junction unmatched. Germline V CDR1 and CDR2: SGHDT, YYEEEE. This CDR3 has 15 residues. The CDR3 reads CASSLGQGNLETQYF. For the CDR3, the DNA is TGTGCCAGCAGCTTGGGACAGGGAAACTTGGAGACCCAGTACTTC.

At least ten counts were recorded for this clonotype. This chain connects TRBV9 to TRBJ1-1, with D possibly matching TRBD1 (6 bases). Trimming removed 2 bases from V and 2 bases from J, with 10 bases in between. This CDR3 has 14 residues. Per germline, CDR1 SGDLS and CDR2 YYNGEE. CDR3 sequence (DNA): TGTGCCAGCAGCGTTTTGGGGGGCAACACTGAAGCTTTCTTT. Amino acids: CASSVLGGNTEAFF.

V and J are TRBV5-4 and TRBJ1-4; D gene ambiguous. This CDR3 is built from 15 residues. Deletions cut 5 bases from V and 7 bases from J, with 18 bases between. Looked up from germline, CDR1 is SGHNT and CDR2 is YYREEE (reference sequence). The CDR3 reads CASSLALRRGEKLFF. For the CDR3, the DNA is TGTGCCAGCAGTTTAGCCCTGAGGCGAGGTGAAAAACTGTTTTTT.

This clonotype was detected once. Because the CDR3 is missing its conserved closing phenylalanine or tryptophan, this is likely a read error. Because the CDR3's place on the DNA is in doubt, the DNA is left out and the CDR3 is given as listed by TCRdb. This CDR3 reads CSARGQLNTGELLL. V usage is TRBV20-1 and J usage is TRBJ2-2; no check of the table's D call, TRBD1, against the DNA was made. The CDR3 is 14 residues long, counting both termini. Germline V lookup: CDR1 DFQATT, CDR2 SNEGSKA (reference sequence).

The V and J genes are TRBV10-3 and TRBJ2-6, with unresolved D. The CDR3 runs 12 residues. Germline V gene lookup returns CDR1 ENHRY and CDR2 SYGVKD. Between the trimmed V and J ends, which lost 6 bases and 4 bases, there was a span of 4 bases. The chain's CDR3 is CAIRSGANVLTF. CDR3 in DNA: TGTGCCATCAGATCCGGGGCCAACGTCCTGACTTTC.

This clonotype was counted many times. V and J are TRBV9 and TRBJ1-6, with TRBD1 matching 7 bases. Germline lookup yields CDR1 SGDLS and CDR2 YYNGEE. The CDR3 extends over 15 amino acids. J was trimmed by 7 bases and V by 4 bases; bases with no gene match: 8. The CDR3, as DNA: TGTGCCAGCAGCCAAGGGACAGCCCCAAATTCACCCCTCCACTTT. Encoded protein: CASSQGTAPNSPLHF. Full variable domain (outside the CDR3, taken from reference TRBV9 and TRBJ1-6): DSGVTQTPKHLITATGQRVTLRCSPRSGDLSVYWYQQSLDQGLQFLIQYYNGEERAKGNILERFSAQQFPDLHSELNLSSLELGDSALYFCASSQGTAPNSPLHFGNGTRLTVT.